The present T cell receptor (beta chain) was sequenced within a study of blood T cell repertoires in COVID-19. At the level of the study: Donors in the United States, Italy and Spain gave samples during acute or convalescent COVID-19. The cDNA or gDNA used as material had been derived from T cells, B-cell-depleted T cells, or PBMCs.

This clone appeared a few times. With V trimmed by 10 bases and J by 8 bases, 9 bases remained unmatched. CDR1 and CDR2 (germline): MNHEY, SVGAGI. This CDR3 is 12 amino acids long. Generated by immunoSEQ multiplex PCR, the TCRdb table keeps only in-frame clones and is missing some. The table records about 230,000 clones, 70% to 90% of them present only once. Material: peripheral blood. The chain is built from TRBV6-5 and TRBJ1-2, with 8 bases that match TRBD1. This clonotype was obtained from a man between 35 and 55 years old with acute or convalescent COVID-19. The DNA of the CDR3 is TGTGCCACGCGGACAGGGAATTACGGCTACACCTTC. Protein: CATRTGNYGYTF.